This T cell receptor beta chain is drawn from a study of tumor-infiltrating lymphocytes in primary liver carcinoma. For the study at large: Through surgical resection, the patients' primary liver carcinoma was treated.

The researchers produced TCR beta cDNA from approximately 460 ng total RNA with a constant-region primer. For TCR beta, libraries were produced by three nested multiplex PCR rounds using slightly modified ARM-PCR. The first two PCR rounds used TRBV1-TRBV30 forward primers with a C-beta reverse primer, 9 to 11 cycles each. TCRdb reanalysed the multiplex PCR reads using MiXCR and keeps one entry per CDR3 protein. The sample lists around 330,000 distinct CDR3 sequences, more than 55% occurring once. Trimming removed 2 bases from V and 3 bases from J; junction bases left unmatched: 4. The CDR3 loop spans 14 amino acids. In germline, CDR1 is SQVTM, CDR2 ANQGSEA. Unsorted whole blood yielded the blood RNA, and germline DNA was also extracted. Before surgery, 3 to 5 milliliters of EDTA blood were taken. Study-wide points: Significantly greater top-250-clone fractions characterized tumors relative to blood (p = 0.039).

For this clonotype: Its antigen is not known.

Sequencing used peripheral blood. The TCR sequence derives from a woman between 25 and 40 years old with primary liver carcinoma and hepatitis B virus infection. The chain uses TRBV29-1 and TRBJ2-1, with TRBD2 matching 7 bases. For the CDR3, the DNA is TGCAGCGTTGAATCTAGCGGCATCTACAATGAGCAGTTCTTC. Amino acids: CSVESSGIYNEQFF.